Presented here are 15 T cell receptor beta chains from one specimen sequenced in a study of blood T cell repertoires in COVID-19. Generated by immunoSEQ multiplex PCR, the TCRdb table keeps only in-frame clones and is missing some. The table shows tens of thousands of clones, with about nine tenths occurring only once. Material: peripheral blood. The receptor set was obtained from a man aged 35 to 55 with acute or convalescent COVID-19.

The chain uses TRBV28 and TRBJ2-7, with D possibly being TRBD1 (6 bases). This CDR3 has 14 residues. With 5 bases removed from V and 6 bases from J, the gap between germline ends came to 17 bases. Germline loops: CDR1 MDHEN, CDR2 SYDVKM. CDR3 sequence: CASSVAGDESEQYF. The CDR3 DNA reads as TGTGCCAGCAGTGTGGCAGGGGACGAAAGCGAGCAGTACTTC.

CDR3 coding DNA: TGTGCCAGCAGGGAGGACGCAGATACGCAGTATTTT. Protein sequence: CASREDADTQYF. The J gene is TRBJ2-3, the V gene TRBV2, with D maybe TRBD2 (5 bases). Per the germline V gene, CDR1 is SNHLY and CDR2 is FYNNEI. V lost 6 bases to trimming and J lost 4 bases, with 8 bases between them. The CDR3 extends over 12 amino acids.

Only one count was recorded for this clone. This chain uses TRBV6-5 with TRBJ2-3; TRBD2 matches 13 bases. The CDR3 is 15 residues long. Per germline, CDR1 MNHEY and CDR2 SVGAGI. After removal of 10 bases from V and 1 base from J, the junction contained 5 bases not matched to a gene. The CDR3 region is CATLTSGGGTDTQYF. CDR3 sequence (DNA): TGTGCCACCCTTACTAGCGGGGGGGGCACAGATACGCAGTATTTT.

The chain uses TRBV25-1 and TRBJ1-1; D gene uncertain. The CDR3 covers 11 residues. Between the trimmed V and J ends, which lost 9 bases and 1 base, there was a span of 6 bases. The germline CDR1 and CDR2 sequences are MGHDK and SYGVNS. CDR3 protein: CASRGNTEAFF. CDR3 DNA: TGTGCCAGTCGGGGGAACACTGAAGCTTTCTTT.

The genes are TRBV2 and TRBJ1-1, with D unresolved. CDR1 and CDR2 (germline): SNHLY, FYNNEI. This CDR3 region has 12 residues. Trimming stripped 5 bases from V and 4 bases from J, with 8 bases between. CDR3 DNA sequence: TGTGCCAGCAGTCTGGGCCGCACTGAAGCTTTCTTT. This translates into CASSLGRTEAFF.

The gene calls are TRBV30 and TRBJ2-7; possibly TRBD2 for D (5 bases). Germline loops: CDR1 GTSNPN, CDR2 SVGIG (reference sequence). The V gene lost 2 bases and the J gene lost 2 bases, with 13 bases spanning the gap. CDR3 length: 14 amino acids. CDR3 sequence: CAWSTRREPYEQYF. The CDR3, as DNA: TGTGCCTGGAGTACTCGTAGGGAGCCCTACGAGCAGTACTTC.

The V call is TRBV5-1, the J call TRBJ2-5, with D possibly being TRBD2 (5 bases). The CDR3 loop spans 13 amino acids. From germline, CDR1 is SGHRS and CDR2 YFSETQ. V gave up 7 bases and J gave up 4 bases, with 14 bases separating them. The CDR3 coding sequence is TGCGCCAGCTCCTCGGACTCTGGAGAGACCCAGTACTTC. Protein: CASSSDSGETQYF.

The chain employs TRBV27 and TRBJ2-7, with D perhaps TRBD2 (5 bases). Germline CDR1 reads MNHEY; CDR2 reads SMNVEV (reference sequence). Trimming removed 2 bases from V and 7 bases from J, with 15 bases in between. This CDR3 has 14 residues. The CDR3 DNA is TGTGCCAGCAGTTTACGGGAATCCTCAAGTGAGCAGTACTTC. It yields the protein CASSLRESSSEQYF.

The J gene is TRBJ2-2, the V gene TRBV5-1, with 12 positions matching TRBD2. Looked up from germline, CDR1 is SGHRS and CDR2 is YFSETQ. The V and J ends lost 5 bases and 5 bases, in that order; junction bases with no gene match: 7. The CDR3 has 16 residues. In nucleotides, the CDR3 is TGCGCCAGCAGAGGAAGACTAGCGGGAGTGACCGGGGAGCTGTTTTTT. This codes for CASRGRLAGVTGELFF.

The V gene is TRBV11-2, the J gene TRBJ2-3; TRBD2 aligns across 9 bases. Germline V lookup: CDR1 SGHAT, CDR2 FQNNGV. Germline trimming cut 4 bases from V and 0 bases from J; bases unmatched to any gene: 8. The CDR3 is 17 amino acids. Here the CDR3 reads CASSSGGLARSTDTQYF. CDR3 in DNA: TGTGCCAGCAGCTCAGGGGGACTAGCTCGGAGCACAGATACGCAGTATTTT.

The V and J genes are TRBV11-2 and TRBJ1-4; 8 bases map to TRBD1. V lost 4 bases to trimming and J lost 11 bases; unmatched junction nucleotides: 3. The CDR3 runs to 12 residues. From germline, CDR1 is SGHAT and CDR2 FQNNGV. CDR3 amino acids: CASSWDRTKLFF. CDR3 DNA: TGTGCCAGCAGCTGGGACAGGACCAAACTGTTTTTT.

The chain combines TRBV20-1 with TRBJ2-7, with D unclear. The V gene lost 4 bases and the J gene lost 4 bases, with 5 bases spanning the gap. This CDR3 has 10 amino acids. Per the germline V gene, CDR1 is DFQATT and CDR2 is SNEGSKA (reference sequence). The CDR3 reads CSAKSYEQYF. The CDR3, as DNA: TGCAGTGCTAAGAGTTACGAGCAGTACTTC.

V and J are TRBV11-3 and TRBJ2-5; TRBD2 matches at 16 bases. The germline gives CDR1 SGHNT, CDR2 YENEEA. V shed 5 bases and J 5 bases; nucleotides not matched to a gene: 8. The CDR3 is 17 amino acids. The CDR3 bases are TGTGCCAGCAGCCCTGGGACTAGCGGGAGGGCCTTGGAGACCCAGTACTTC. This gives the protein CASSPGTSGRALETQYF.

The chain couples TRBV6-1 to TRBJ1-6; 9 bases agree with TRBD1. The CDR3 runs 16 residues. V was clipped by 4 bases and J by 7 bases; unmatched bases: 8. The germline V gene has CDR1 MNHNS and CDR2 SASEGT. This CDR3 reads CASSGDRAKLNSPLHF. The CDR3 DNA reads TGTGCCAGCAGTGGGGACAGGGCTAAGTTGAATTCACCCCTCCACTTT.

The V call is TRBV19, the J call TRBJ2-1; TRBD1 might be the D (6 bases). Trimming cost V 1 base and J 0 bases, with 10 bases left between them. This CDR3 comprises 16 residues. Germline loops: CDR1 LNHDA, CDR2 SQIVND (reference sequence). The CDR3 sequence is CASSIAADSSYNEQFF. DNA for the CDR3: TGTGCCAGTAGTATAGCCGCGGACAGCTCCTACAATGAGCAGTTCTTC.